The clone carrying this T cell receptor (beta chain) was recorded only once. Its antigen is as yet unknown. Where ophthalmopathy was present, donors had moderate-to-severe activity, CAS ≥3, NOSPECS ≥4 and duration under 3 months. Beta-chain TCR CDR3 regions were amplified from RNA transcripts. The first-round RT-PCR employed HTBI primers together with the Qiagen OneStep RT-PCR kit. A multiplex PCR was then performed as the second round. TCRdb itself ran the multiplex PCR reads through MiXCR, one entry per CDR3 protein. The sample carries about 740,000 distinct CDR3 sequences, roughly 41% recorded once. With 2 bases clipped from V and 7 bases from J, the junction kept 3 bases outside the gene matches. The CDR3 sequence is 13 residues long. In germline, CDR1 is SQVTM, CDR2 ANQGSEA. The data belong to a study of Graves' ophthalmopathy and Graves' hyperthyroidism. Study outcomes and limitations: A 13-signature model separated ophthalmopathy from stable hyperthyroidism, 85% to 90% sensitivity, around 78% specificity. Blood repertoires reportedly contained most expanded thyroid clonotypes above 0.001 frequency.

The origin of this receptor is an adult man with Graves' ophthalmopathy. The material sequenced was peripheral blood. This chain joins TRBV29-1 and TRBJ1-4; TRBD1 agrees at 8 bases. The CDR3 sequence is CSVENTGGEKLFF. CDR3 DNA sequence: TGCAGCGTTGAAAACACAGGGGGTGAAAAACTGTTTTTT.